This is a list of T cell receptor beta chains from one sample in a study of neurological immune-mediated disorders. TCRdb reprocessed the 5' RACE reads via MiXCR and lists one record per CDR3 protein. The table shows around 69,000 distinct CDR3 sequences, with roughly 10% occurring only once. Source material: PBMCs. Receptors were obtained from a man aged 30 to 45 in good health. Each CDR3 is given with its conserved first and last residue. Each record gives: J gene, V gene, clone size, D gene, CDR3 DNA, CDR3 protein. A D gene is named only where the DNA matches it firmly. Part of the rows lack a size; the others show once, few, many or a class for expanded clones.

j_gene: TRBJ2-3
v_gene: TRBV18
abundance: .
d_gene: .
CDR3nt: TGTGCCAGCTCACCAATGATTGCAGATACGCAGTATTTT
CDR3aa: CASSPMIADTQYF

j_gene: TRBJ2-7
v_gene: TRBV20-1
abundance: many
d_gene: .
CDR3nt: TGCAGTGCTAGAGAAAAGACCTACGAGCAGTACTTC
CDR3aa: CSAREKTYEQYF

j_gene: TRBJ2-2
v_gene: TRBV5-1
abundance: many
d_gene: TRBD2
CDR3nt: TGCGCCAGCAGCTTAATAGCGGGAGACACCGGGGAGCTGTTTTTT
CDR3aa: CASSLIAGDTGELFF

j_gene: TRBJ2-1
v_gene: TRBV21-1
abundance: many
d_gene: .
CDR3nt: TGTGCCAGCAACCTAGCGGGAGCCTACAATGAGCAGTTCTTC
CDR3aa: CASNLAGAYNEQFF

j_gene: TRBJ2-1
v_gene: TRBV5-1
abundance: many
d_gene: .
CDR3nt: TGCGCCAGCAGCTTGGGGGGAGGGGGCGCAAACAATGAGCAGTTCTTC
CDR3aa: CASSLGGGGANNEQFF

j_gene: TRBJ2-1
v_gene: TRBV24-1
abundance: many
d_gene: TRBD2
CDR3nt: TGTGCCACCAGTGAACGCGCTAGCGGCTCCTACAATGAGCAGTTCTTC
CDR3aa: CATSERASGSYNEQFF

j_gene: TRBJ2-1
v_gene: TRBV5-6
abundance: large
d_gene: .
CDR3nt: TGTGCCAGCAGCTTCTTAGCCAATGAGCAGTTCTTC
CDR3aa: CASSFLANEQFF

j_gene: TRBJ2-7
v_gene: TRBV7-9
abundance: many
d_gene: TRBD1
CDR3nt: TGTGCCAGCAGCTTCGGGACAGGGAACGAGCAGTACTTC
CDR3aa: CASSFGTGNEQYF

j_gene: TRBJ2-7
v_gene: TRBV28
abundance: many
d_gene: .
CDR3nt: TGTGCCAGCAGGTCAGAGGAGGTAAGCTCCTACGAGCAGTACTTC
CDR3aa: CASRSEEVSSYEQYF

j_gene: TRBJ2-3
v_gene: TRBV6-6
abundance: .
d_gene: .
CDR3nt: TGTGCCAGCAGTTACTCTGTTCAGGGGCTTAACACAGATACGCAGTATTTT
CDR3aa: CASSYSVQGLNTDTQYF

j_gene: TRBJ2-7
v_gene: TRBV5-1
abundance: many
d_gene: TRBD1
CDR3nt: TGCGCCAGCAGCAAGGGACAGGACCCCTACGAGCAGTACTTC
CDR3aa: CASSKGQDPYEQYF

j_gene: TRBJ2-2
v_gene: TRBV29-1
abundance: many
d_gene: TRBD1
CDR3nt: TGCTCAACAGGGGACACCGGGGAGCTGTTTTTT
CDR3aa: CSTGDTGELFF

j_gene: TRBJ1-5
v_gene: TRBV27
abundance: many
d_gene: .
CDR3nt: TGTGCCAGCAGTTTATCTGGGGGGGGTGGACAGCCCCAGCATTTT
CDR3aa: CASSLSGGGGQPQHF

j_gene: TRBJ2-5
v_gene: TRBV19
abundance: .
d_gene: .
CDR3nt: TGTGCCAGCAGCCCGGGAGCCTGGGAGACCCAGTACTTC
CDR3aa: CASSPGAWETQYF

j_gene: TRBJ2-3
v_gene: TRBV10-3
abundance: many
d_gene: .
CDR3nt: TGTGCCATCAGTGACCCCCAACAGGACTCAGATACGCAGTATTTT
CDR3aa: CAISDPQQDSDTQYF

j_gene: TRBJ2-7
v_gene: TRBV20-1
abundance: .
d_gene: .
CDR3nt: TGCAGTGCTGAGGGGGACCCCTACGACCAGTACTTC
CDR3aa: CSAEGDPYDQYF

j_gene: TRBJ1-5
v_gene: TRBV28
abundance: many
d_gene: .
CDR3nt: TGTGCCAGCAGTTGGGGCCGACGGAATAGCAATCAGCCCCAGCATTTT
CDR3aa: CASSWGRRNSNQPQHF

j_gene: TRBJ2-5
v_gene: TRBV3-1
abundance: many
d_gene: TRBD2
CDR3nt: TGTGCCAGCAGCAGAGGACTAGCGGGAGGACCCTACCAGTACTTC
CDR3aa: CASSRGLAGGPYQYF

j_gene: TRBJ2-7
v_gene: TRBV12-3/TRBV12-4
abundance: many
d_gene: TRBD1
CDR3nt: TGTGCCAGCAGCTCCGGACAGGGGCGGGACGAGCAGTACTTC
CDR3aa: CASSSGQGRDEQYF

j_gene: TRBJ2-1
v_gene: TRBV2
abundance: many
d_gene: .
CDR3nt: TGTGCCAGCAGCGCAGGGGTTGGGGGCTTTTACAATGAGCAGTTCTTC
CDR3aa: CASSAGVGGFYNEQFF

j_gene: TRBJ2-3
v_gene: TRBV28
abundance: many
d_gene: .
CDR3nt: TGTGCCAGCAGTCTCCAGGAGGGCCGCACAGATACGCAGTATTTT
CDR3aa: CASSLQEGRTDTQYF

j_gene: TRBJ2-5
v_gene: TRBV12-3/TRBV12-4
abundance: many
d_gene: TRBD2
CDR3nt: TGTGCCAGCAGTTTAATGAGCGGGAGGGCCGGTAAGGACCAAGAGACCCAGTACTTC
CDR3aa: CASSLMSGRAGKDQETQYF

j_gene: TRBJ1-2
v_gene: TRBV4-2
abundance: once
d_gene: .
CDR3nt: TGTGCCAGCAGCCAAGATCGGTGGAAGGGAAACTATGGCTACACCTTC
CDR3aa: CASSQDRWKGNYGYTF

j_gene: TRBJ2-1
v_gene: TRBV5-4
abundance: many
d_gene: TRBD2
CDR3nt: TGTGCCAGCAGCTCGGGACTAGCGGGAGGACTTGAGCAGTTCTTC
CDR3aa: CASSSGLAGGLEQFF

j_gene: TRBJ2-7
v_gene: TRBV20-1
abundance: many
d_gene: .
CDR3nt: TGCAGTGCTAGAGATCTACAGGGTACCGCCTACGAGCAGTACTTC
CDR3aa: CSARDLQGTAYEQYF

j_gene: TRBJ2-4
v_gene: TRBV7-2
abundance: .
d_gene: .
CDR3nt: TGTGCCAGCAGCGTCTCTCAGGGTAGCCCCAAAAACATTCAGTACTTC
CDR3aa: CASSVSQGSPKNIQYF